This is a list of T cell receptor beta chains from one sample in a study of T-cell reconstitution after alpha-beta-depleted transplantation in children. Via MiXCR, TCRdb re-called the PCR reads, giving one row per CDR3 protein. Of fewer than 550,000 distinct CDR3 sequences listed, roughly 10% were seen once; the top ten hold about 2%. The sample in question was PBMCs, obtained before TCRalphabeta/CD19-depleted stem cell transplant. The receptors here all came from a child under 10 years old with inherited bone marrow failure, due to receive a stem cell transplant. CDR3s include the opening cysteine and the closing phenylalanine or tryptophan. Each record gives: clone size, D gene, V gene, J gene, CDR3 protein. D genes are given only for firm matches. Expanded clones are given a class, and other clones once, few, many or no size at all.

NA	NA	TRBV5-5	TRBJ2-4	CASRSGPLAKNIQYF
NA	NA	TRBV7-9	TRBJ1-5	CASRLQGGYQPQHF
few	NA	TRBV4-1	TRBJ2-7	CASSLREAVAKSSGYEQYF
many	TRBD2	TRBV10-3	TRBJ2-7	CAISGLAGEGVSYEQYF
many	TRBD2	TRBV4-1	TRBJ2-7	CASSQDFGTSNYEQYF
many	NA	TRBV15	TRBJ1-2	CATSTHDRLYGYTF
few	TRBD2	TRBV5-1	TRBJ2-1	CASSREGSSYNEQFF
many	NA	TRBV7-2	TRBJ2-3	CASSFGQGSNLGLDTDTQYF
many	TRBD1	TRBV29-1	TRBJ2-5	CSVQDRIGKTQYF
many	NA	TRBV29-1	TRBJ2-7	CSVGTYEQYF
few	TRBD2	TRBV25-1	TRBJ2-3	CASLAGYTDTQYF
many	NA	TRBV5-1	TRBJ2-2	CASSLLRYAGELFF
many	NA	TRBV5-1	TRBJ1-4	CASSLRGTVNEKLFF
many	NA	TRBV7-2	TRBJ2-2	CASSLGSFTGELFF
few	NA	TRBV10-3	TRBJ1-2	CAISVEGETYGYTF
many	NA	TRBV20-1	TRBJ2-1	CSARIAVSSYNEQFF
many	TRBD1	TRBV15	TRBJ2-1	CATSRHGTASYNEQFF
many	NA	TRBV19	TRBJ2-1	CASSMGFPSEQFF
many	NA	TRBV2	TRBJ1-5	CASTSGQSSNQPQHF
few	NA	TRBV18	TRBJ1-4	CASSPLRAQGGVGKLFF
few	NA	TRBV12-3/TRBV12-4	TRBJ1-1	CASSPLGGNTEAFF
NA	TRBD1	TRBV19	TRBJ2-5	CASSAWTGVQETQYF
NA	NA	TRBV6-5	TRBJ2-1	CASSYPTSYNEQFF
NA	TRBD2	TRBV4-3	TRBJ2-3	CASTPRVRAGVIDTQYF
many	NA	TRBV20-1	TRBJ2-3	CSAWSSTDTQYF
many	NA	TRBV9	TRBJ2-7	CASSFTAQAYEQYF
few	NA	TRBV30	TRBJ1-1	CAWRRPNTEAFF
NA	NA	TRBV28	TRBJ2-4	CASSLFRVWQLAKNIQYF
many	TRBD2	TRBV20-1	TRBJ2-7	CSASDPRSGGEQYF
many	NA	TRBV20-1	TRBJ2-7	CSARVLASSYEQYF
many	TRBD2	TRBV6-5	TRBJ2-7	CASSYSIAGDSSYEQYF
NA	TRBD1	TRBV20-1	TRBJ2-7	CSADRTGSSYEQYF
many	TRBD2	TRBV18	TRBJ2-1	CASSLGTSGELYNEQFF
few	NA	TRBV6-8	TRBJ2-1	CASSYVRKVSNEQFF
many	TRBD1	TRBV5-1	TRBJ1-1	CASSLGTGEETEAFF
few	TRBD1	TRBV5-1	TRBJ2-7	CASSLGDRVGEQYF
many	NA	TRBV5-1	TRBJ2-5	CASSDQITWQGETQYF
many	NA	TRBV9	TRBJ2-3	CASSPSGAPDTQYF
few	TRBD1	TRBV19	TRBJ2-7	CASRWTGGSDEQYF
few	NA	TRBV21-1	TRBJ2-6	CASSNEGTSGANVLTF
many	TRBD1	TRBV5-6	TRBJ1-1	CASSLTGESAFF
NA	NA	TRBV5-6	TRBJ2-2	CASSLFRRDRTGELFF
few	TRBD2	TRBV5-1	TRBJ2-7	CASSLVGLVGYEQYF
many	TRBD2	TRBV20-1	TRBJ2-7	CSARGLAGLYYEQYF